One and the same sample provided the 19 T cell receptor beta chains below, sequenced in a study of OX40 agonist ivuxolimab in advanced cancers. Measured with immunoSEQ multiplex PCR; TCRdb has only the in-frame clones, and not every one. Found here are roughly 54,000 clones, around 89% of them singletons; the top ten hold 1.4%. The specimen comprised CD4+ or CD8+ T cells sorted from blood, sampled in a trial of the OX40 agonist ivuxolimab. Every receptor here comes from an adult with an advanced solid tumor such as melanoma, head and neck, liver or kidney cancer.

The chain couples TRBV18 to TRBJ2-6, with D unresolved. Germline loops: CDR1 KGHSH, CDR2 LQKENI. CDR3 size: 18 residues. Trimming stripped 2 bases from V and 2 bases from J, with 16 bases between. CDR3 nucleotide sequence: TGTGCCAGCTCACCATCCCCCTTAGGTAGGGCTGGGGCCAACGTCCTGACTTTC. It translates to CASSPSPLGRAGANVLTF. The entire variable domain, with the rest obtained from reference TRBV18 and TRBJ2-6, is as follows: NAGVMQNPRHLVRRRGQEARLRCSPMKGHSHVYWYRQLPEEGLKFMVYLQKENIIDESGMPKERFSAEFPKEGPSILRIQQVVRGDSAAYFCASSPSPLGRAGANVLTFGAGSRLTVL.

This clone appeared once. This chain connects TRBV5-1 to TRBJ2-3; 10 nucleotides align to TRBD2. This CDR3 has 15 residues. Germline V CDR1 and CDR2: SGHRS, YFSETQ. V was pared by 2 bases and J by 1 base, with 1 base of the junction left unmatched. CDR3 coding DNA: TGCGCCAGCAGCTTCACTAGCGGGGGCACAGATACGCAGTATTTT. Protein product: CASSFTSGGTDTQYF.

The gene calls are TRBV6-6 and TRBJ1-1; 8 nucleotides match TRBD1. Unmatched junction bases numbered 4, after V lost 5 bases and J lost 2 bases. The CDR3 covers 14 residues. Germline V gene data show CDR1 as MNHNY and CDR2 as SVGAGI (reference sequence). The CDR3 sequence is CASSTGQGNTEAFF. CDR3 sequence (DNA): TGTGCCAGCAGTACCGGACAGGGAAACACTGAAGCTTTCTTT.

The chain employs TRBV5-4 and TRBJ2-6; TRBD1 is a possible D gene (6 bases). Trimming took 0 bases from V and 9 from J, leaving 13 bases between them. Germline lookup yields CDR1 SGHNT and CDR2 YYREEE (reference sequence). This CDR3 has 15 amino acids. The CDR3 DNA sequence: TGTGCCAGCAGCTTGGAACAGGGAATCGACAACGTCCTGACTTTC. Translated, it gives CASSLEQGIDNVLTF.

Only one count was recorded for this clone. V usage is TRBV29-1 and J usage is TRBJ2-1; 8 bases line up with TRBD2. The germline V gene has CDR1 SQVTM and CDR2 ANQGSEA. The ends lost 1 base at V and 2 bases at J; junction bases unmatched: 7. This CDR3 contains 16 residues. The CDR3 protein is CSVEVRAGVAYNEQFF. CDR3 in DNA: TGCAGCGTTGAAGTGCGAGCGGGGGTCGCCTACAATGAGCAGTTCTTC.

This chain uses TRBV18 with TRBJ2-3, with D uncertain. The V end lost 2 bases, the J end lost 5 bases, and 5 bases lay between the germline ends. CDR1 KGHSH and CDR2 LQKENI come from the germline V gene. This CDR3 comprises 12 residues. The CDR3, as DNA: TGTGCCAGCTCACCAACCGGAGATACGCAGTATTTT. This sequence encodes CASSPTGDTQYF. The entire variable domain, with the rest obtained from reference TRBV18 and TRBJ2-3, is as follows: NAGVMQNPRHLVRRRGQEARLRCSPMKGHSHVYWYRQLPEEGLKFMVYLQKENIIDESGMPKERFSAEFPKEGPSILRIQQVVRGDSAAYFCASSPTGDTQYFGPGTRLTVL.

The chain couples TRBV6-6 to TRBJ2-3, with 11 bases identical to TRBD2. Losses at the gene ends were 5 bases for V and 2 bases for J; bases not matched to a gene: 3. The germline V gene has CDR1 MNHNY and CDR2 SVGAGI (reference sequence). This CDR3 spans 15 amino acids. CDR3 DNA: TGTGCCAGCAGTATACTAGCGGGAGCCACAGATACGCAGTATTTT. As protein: CASSILAGATDTQYF.

The CDR3 loop is CASSLSSPLHF. The DNA for the CDR3 is TGTGCCAGCAGCTTATCTTCACCCCTCCACTTT. V usage is TRBV7-9 and J usage is TRBJ1-6; D uncertain. Germline assignment: CDR1 SEHNR and CDR2 FQNEAQ (reference sequence). V was shortened by 2 bases and J by 9 bases, with 2 bases between the two germline ends. The CDR3 extends over 11 amino acids.

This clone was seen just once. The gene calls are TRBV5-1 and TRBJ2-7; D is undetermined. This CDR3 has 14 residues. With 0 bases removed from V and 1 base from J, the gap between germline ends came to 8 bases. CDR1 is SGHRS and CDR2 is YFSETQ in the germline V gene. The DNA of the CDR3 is TGCGCCAGCAGCTTGGAGGGCAGGTCCTACGAGCAGTACTTC. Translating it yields CASSLEGRSYEQYF.

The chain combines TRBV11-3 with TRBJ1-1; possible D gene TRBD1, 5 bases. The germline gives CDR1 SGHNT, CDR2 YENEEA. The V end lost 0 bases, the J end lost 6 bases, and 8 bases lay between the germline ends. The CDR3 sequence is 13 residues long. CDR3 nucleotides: TGTGCCAGCAGCTTAGACACAGGAGCTGAAGCTTTCTTT. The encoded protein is CASSLDTGAEAFF.

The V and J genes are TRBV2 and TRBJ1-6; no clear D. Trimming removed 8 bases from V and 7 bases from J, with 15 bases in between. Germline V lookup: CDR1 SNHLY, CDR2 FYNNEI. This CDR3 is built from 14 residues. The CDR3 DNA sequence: TGTGCCAGCGTAGGAGGAGGTCTGAATTCACCCCTCCACTTT. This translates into CASVGGGLNSPLHF.

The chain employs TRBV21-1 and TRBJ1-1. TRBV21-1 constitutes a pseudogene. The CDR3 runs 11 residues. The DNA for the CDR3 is TGTGCCAGCAGCAAAGTGGCTGAAGCTTTCTTT. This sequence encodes CASSKVAEAFF.

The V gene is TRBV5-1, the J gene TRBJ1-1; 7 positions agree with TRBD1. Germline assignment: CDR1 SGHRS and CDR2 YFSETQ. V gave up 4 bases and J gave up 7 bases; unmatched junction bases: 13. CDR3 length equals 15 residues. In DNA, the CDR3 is TGCGCCAGCAGCCCCGTGTCACAGGGGAGATTTGAAGCTTTCTTT. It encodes CASSPVSQGRFEAFF. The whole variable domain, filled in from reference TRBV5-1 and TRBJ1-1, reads KAGVTQTPRYLIKTRGQQVTLSCSPISGHRSVSWYQQTPGQGLQFLFEYFSETQRNKGNFPGRFSGRQFSNSRSEMNVSTLELGDSALYLCASSPVSQGRFEAFFGQGTRLTVV.

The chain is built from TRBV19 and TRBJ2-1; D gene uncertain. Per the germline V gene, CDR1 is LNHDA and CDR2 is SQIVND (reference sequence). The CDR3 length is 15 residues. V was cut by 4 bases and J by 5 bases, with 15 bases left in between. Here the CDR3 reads CASSTGRHRNNEQFF. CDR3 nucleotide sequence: TGTGCCAGTAGTACAGGCCGTCACAGAAACAATGAGCAGTTCTTC. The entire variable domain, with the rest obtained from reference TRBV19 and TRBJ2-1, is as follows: DGGITQSPKYLFRKEGQNVTLSCEQNLNHDAMYWYRQDPGQGLRLIYYSQIVNDFQKGDIAEGYSVSREKKESFPLTVTSAQKNPTAFYLCASSTGRHRNNEQFFGPGTRLTVL.

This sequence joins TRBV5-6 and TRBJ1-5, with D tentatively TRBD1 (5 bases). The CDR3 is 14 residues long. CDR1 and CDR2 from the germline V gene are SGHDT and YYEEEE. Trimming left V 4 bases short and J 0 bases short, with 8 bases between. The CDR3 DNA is TGTGCCAGCAGCACGACAGTTAGCAATCAGCCCCAGCATTTT. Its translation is CASSTTVSNQPQHF.

The CDR3 DNA sequence: TGTGCCAGCAGCCCGACTAGTGTCGAGCAGTACTTC. Translated: CASSPTSVEQYF. V usage is TRBV7-9 and J usage is TRBJ2-7, with a possible D match to TRBD2 (6 bases). Trimming cost V 5 bases and J 6 bases, with 11 bases left between them. In germline, CDR1 is SEHNR, CDR2 FQNEAQ (reference sequence). The CDR3 totals 12 residues.

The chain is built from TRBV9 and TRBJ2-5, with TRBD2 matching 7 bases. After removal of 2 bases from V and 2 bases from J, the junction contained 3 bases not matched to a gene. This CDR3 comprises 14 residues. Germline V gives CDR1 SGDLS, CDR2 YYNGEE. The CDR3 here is CASSVRAGQETQYF. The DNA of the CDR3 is TGTGCCAGCAGCGTTAGAGCGGGGCAAGAGACCCAGTACTTC.

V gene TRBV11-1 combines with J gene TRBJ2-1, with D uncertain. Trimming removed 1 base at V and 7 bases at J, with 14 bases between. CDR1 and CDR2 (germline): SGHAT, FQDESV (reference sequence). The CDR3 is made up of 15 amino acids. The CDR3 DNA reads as TGTGCCAGCAGCTTAGGGCTTTTGGGTTCGAATGAGCAGTTCTTC. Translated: CASSLGLLGSNEQFF. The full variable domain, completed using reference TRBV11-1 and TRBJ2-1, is EAEVAQSPRYKITEKSQAVAFWCDPISGHATLYWYRQILGQGPELLVQFQDESVVDDSQLPKDRFSAERLKGVDSTLKIQPAELGDSAMYLCASSLGLLGSNEQFFGPGTRLTVL.

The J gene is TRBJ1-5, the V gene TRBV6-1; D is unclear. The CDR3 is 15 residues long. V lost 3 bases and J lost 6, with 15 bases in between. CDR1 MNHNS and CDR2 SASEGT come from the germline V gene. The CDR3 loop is CASSDMAGIGQPQHF. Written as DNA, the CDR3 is TGTGCCAGCAGTGATATGGCGGGGATCGGTCAGCCCCAGCATTTT.